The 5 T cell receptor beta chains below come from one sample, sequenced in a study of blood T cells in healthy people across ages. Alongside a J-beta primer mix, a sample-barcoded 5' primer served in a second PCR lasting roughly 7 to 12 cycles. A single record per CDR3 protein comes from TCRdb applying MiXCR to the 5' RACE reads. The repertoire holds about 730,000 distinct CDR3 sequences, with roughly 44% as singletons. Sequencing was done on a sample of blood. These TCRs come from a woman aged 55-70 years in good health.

CDR3 coding DNA: TGTGCCAGCACCACAGTAGGTGAGCAGTTCTTC. Its protein product is CASTTVGEQFF. This chain joins TRBV7-9 and TRBJ2-1, with D uncertain. This CDR3 is 11 amino acids long. The germline V gene encodes CDR1 SEHNR and CDR2 FQNEAQ (reference sequence). Trimming removed 7 bases from V and 9 bases from J, with 10 bases in between.

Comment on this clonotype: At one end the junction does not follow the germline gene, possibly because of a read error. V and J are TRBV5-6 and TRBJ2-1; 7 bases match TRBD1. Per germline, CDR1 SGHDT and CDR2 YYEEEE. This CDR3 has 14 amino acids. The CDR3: CASSFLGQDNKQFF. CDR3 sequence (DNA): TGTGCCAGCAGCTTTTTAGGACAGGACAATAAGCAGTTCTTC.

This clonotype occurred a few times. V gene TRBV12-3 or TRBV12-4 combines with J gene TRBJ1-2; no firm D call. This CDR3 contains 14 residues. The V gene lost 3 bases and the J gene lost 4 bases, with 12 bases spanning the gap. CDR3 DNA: TGTGCCAGCAGTTTCGGCAGGAATGGCTATGGCTACACCTTC. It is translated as CASSFGRNGYGYTF.

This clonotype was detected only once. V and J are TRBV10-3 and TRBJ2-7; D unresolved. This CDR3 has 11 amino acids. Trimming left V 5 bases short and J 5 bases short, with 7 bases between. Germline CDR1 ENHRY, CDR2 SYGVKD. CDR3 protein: CAISSSDEQYF. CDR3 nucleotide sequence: TGTGCCATCAGTTCCTCGGACGAGCAGTACTTC.

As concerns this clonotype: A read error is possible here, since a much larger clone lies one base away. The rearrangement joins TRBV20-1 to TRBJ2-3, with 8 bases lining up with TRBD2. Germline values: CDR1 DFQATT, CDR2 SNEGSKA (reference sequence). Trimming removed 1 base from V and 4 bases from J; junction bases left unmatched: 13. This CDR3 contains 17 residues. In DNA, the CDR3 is TGCAGTGCTAGAGGAGTAGCGGGGTGTGTAAGCGCAGATACGCAGTATTTT. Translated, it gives CSARGVAGCVSADTQYF.